The next 4 T cell receptor beta chains were all read from a single sample in a study of human T cells and chemical hapten exposure. MiXCR, run by TCRdb on the RACE reads, gives a single entry per CDR3 protein. The table records a few hundred thousand distinct CDR3 sequences, roughly 6% of them present only once. Time point noted: pre-sensitization, week 0. As to treatment: therapeutic diphenylcyclopropenone sensitization with weekly scalp DPC. The material sequenced was whole blood, taken in connection with sensitization to the hapten diphenylcyclopropenone (DPC). These receptor sequences come from a woman in her late teens or twenties with alopecia areata. Some clones in this sample may be carry-over from other donors' samples.

Worth noting for this clonotype: Being one base from a much bigger clone, this may be a read error. V and J are TRBV7-9 and TRBJ1-1; unclear D gene. V dropped 1 base and J dropped 2 bases, with 8 bases sitting between them. Germline V gene sequence: CDR1 SEHNR, CDR2 FQNEAQ (reference sequence). This CDR3 spans 14 amino acids. In DNA, the CDR3 is TGTGCCAGCAGCTTAGTCAGTGATAACACTGAAGCTTTCTTT. Translating gives CASSLVSDNTEAFF.

This clonotype has more than one count but fewer than ten. V gene TRBV6-9 combines with J gene TRBJ1-1, with no clear D. Between the trimmed V and J ends, which lost 8 bases and 6 bases, there was a span of 19 bases. CDR1 and CDR2 from the germline V gene are MNHGY and SVAAGI. The CDR3 is 14 amino acids. The CDR3 DNA follows: TGTGCCAGCTTTAACGGGCCGAGGGAACCTGAAGCTTTCTTT. Translating it yields CASFNGPREPEAFF.

This chain joins TRBV20-1 and TRBJ1-5; tentatively, D is TRBD1 (5 bases). Per germline, CDR1 DFQATT and CDR2 SNEGSKA (reference sequence). With 2 bases removed from V and 0 bases from J, the gap between germline ends came to 11 bases. There are 15 residues in the CDR3. The CDR3 DNA sequence: TGCAGTGCTAGAACCACAGGCTATAGCAATCAGCCCCAGCATTTT. Translated: CSARTTGYSNQPQHF.

This chain uses TRBV6-2 or TRBV6-3 with TRBJ1-2, with D perhaps matching TRBD1 (5 bases). The germline V and J ends were trimmed by 2 bases and 8 bases, with 12 bases remaining between them. CDR1 and CDR2 from the germline V gene are MNHEY and SVGEGT. The CDR3 consists of 13 residues. The CDR3 coding sequence is TGTGCCAGCAGTTACGGGACCGCCATAGGCTACACCTTC. This codes for CASSYGTAIGYTF.